These 28 T cell receptor beta chains came from one sample sequenced in a study of blood T cell repertoires in COVID-19. Data came from immunoSEQ multiplex PCR; TCRdb stores just in-frame clones and leaves some out. The sample contains a few hundred thousand clones, more than 70% of which appear only once. The specimen sequenced was PBMCs or T cells enriched from blood (not recorded which). All receptors come from a woman between 18 and 29 years old who had recovered from COVID-19.

The chain has TRBV7-6 and TRBJ1-4, with D perhaps TRBD1 (6 bases). V was clipped by 5 bases and J by 7 bases, with 11 bases between them. CDR1 and CDR2 (germline): SGHVS, FNYEAQ. There are 13 residues in the CDR3. The CDR3 protein is CASSPTGIEKLFF. In nucleotides, the CDR3 is TGTGCCAGCAGCCCAACAGGGATTGAAAAACTGTTTTTT. Filled out from reference TRBV7-6 and TRBJ1-4, the complete variable domain reads GAGVSQSPRYKVTKRGQDVALRCDPISGHVSLYWYRQALGQGPEFLTYFNYEAQQDKSGLPNDRFSAERPEGSISTLTIQRTEQRDSAMYRCASSPTGIEKLFFGSGTQLSVL.

This chain joins TRBV20-1 and TRBJ1-1, with no clear D. There are 10 residues in the CDR3. Germline-derived CDR1 and CDR2 are DFQATT and SNEGSKA (reference sequence). Trimming left V 3 bases short and J 7 bases short, with 6 bases between. For the CDR3, the DNA is TGCAGTGCTAGCCACTTTGAAGCTTTCTTT. It yields the protein CSASHFEAFF.

V usage is TRBV3-1 (or the pseudogene TRBV3-2) and J usage is TRBJ1-1, with D tentatively TRBD1 (5 bases). V shed 4 bases and J shed 8 bases, with 17 bases lying between them. CDR1 and CDR2 from the germline V gene are LGHDT and YNNKEL (reference sequence). The CDR3 is made up of 14 amino acids. The CDR3 DNA follows: TGTGCCAGCAGCCCCCTGGGGGGGGGAACCGAAGCTTTCTTT. Translated: CASSPLGGGTEAFF.

This clone was picked up a small number of times. The rearrangement uses TRBV5-4 and TRBJ2-7; no clear D gene. Deletions cut 5 bases from V and 3 bases from J, with 18 bases between. The CDR3 runs to 15 residues. Germline CDR1 reads SGHNT; CDR2 reads YYREEE (reference sequence). CDR3 residues: CASSLDISTDYEQYF. For the CDR3, the DNA is TGTGCCAGCAGTTTAGACATCTCTACGGACTACGAGCAGTACTTC. The whole variable domain, remainder taken from reference TRBV5-4 and TRBJ2-7, is ETGVTQSPTHLIKTRGQQVTLRCSSQSGHNTVSWYQQALGQGPQFIFQYYREEENGRGNFPPRFSGLQFPNYSSELNVNALELDDSALYLCASSLDISTDYEQYFGPGTRLTVT.

The chain employs TRBV28 and TRBJ2-2; 8 bases are shared with TRBD2. Germline CDR1 reads MDHEN; CDR2 reads SYDVKM. The CDR3 contains 13 residues. J was trimmed by 9 bases and V by 3 bases; bases with no gene match: 3. The CDR3 is CASSFGGDRELFF. The CDR3 DNA is TGTGCCAGCAGTTTCGGGGGGGACAGGGAGCTGTTTTTT.

The chain is built from TRBV30 and TRBJ2-1; possibly TRBD1 for D (7 bases). Trimming removed 0 bases at V and 7 bases at J, with 19 bases between. CDR3 size: 16 residues. Germline CDR1 is GTSNPN and CDR2 is SVGIG (reference sequence). CDR3 sequence: CAWSVPQGGEMNEQFF. CDR3 DNA: TGTGCCTGGAGTGTCCCCCAGGGGGGTGAGATGAATGAGCAGTTCTTC.

CDR3: CASSYDRGHEAFF. In DNA, the CDR3 is TGTGCCAGCAGTTACGACAGGGGCCATGAAGCTTTCTTT. This chain uses TRBV6-5 with TRBJ1-1; 8 positions agree with TRBD1. CDR1 and CDR2 (germline): MNHEY, SVGAGI. The CDR3 runs 13 residues. V shed 2 bases and J 7 bases; nucleotides not matched to a gene: 3.

This chain links TRBV7-2 with TRBJ1-2; 7 bases are a match to TRBD1. After removal of 0 bases from V and 4 bases from J, the junction contained 11 bases not matched to a gene. CDR3 size: 17 residues. Germline loops: CDR1 SGHTA, CDR2 FQGNSA. For the CDR3, the DNA is TGTGCCAGCAGCTTAGCGACAGGGCCGAGGGGACCCTATGGCTACACCTTC. This encodes CASSLATGPRGPYGYTF.

Comment on this clone: The junction does not match germline at one end; this may be a read error. The chain carries TRBV7-9 and TRBJ1-2; D is ambiguous. The V gene's germline CDR1 is SEHNR and CDR2 FQNEAQ (reference sequence). The CDR3 is 12 residues long. The CDR3 region is CASSLASYGYTF. The CDR3 region has the DNA TGTGCCAGCAGCCTAGCCTCTTATGGCTACACCTTC.

This chain links TRBV6-1 with TRBJ1-1; no definite D call. V shed 0 bases and J shed 5 bases, with 10 bases lying between them. The germline V gene has CDR1 MNHNS and CDR2 SASEGT. The CDR3 loop spans 14 amino acids. CDR3 protein: CASSEASGFTEAFF. CDR3 sequence (DNA): TGTGCCAGCAGTGAAGCATCGGGGTTTACTGAAGCTTTCTTT.

The rearrangement uses TRBV10-2 and TRBJ2-2; TRBD2 agrees at 13 bases. From germline, CDR1 is WSHSY and CDR2 SAAADI. This CDR3 contains 16 residues. V shed 6 bases and J 1 base; nucleotides not matched to a gene: 2. For the CDR3, the DNA is TGCGCCAGCAGGAGGACTAGCGGGGGGAACACCGGGGAGCTGTTTTTT. It specifies CASRRTSGGNTGELFF.

This chain links TRBV29-1 with TRBJ2-7, with D possibly matching TRBD1 (6 bases). The CDR3 is 14 amino acids. The V gene's germline CDR1 is SQVTM and CDR2 ANQGSEA. Trimming took 2 bases from V and 2 from J, leaving 13 bases between them. The DNA for the CDR3 is TGCAGCGTTGAAAGAGCAGGGGTACCCTACGAGCAGTACTTC. Protein: CSVERAGVPYEQYF.

The J gene is TRBJ1-1, the V gene TRBV18; 7 nucleotides agree with TRBD1. The V segment lost 5 bases and the J segment 3 bases; nucleotides outside the gene matches: 9. Germline V gives CDR1 KGHSH, CDR2 LQKENI. CDR3 length: 15 amino acids. This CDR3 reads CASSSSTGFYTEAFF. The CDR3 nucleotides are TGTGCCAGCTCATCCTCGACAGGGTTCTACACTGAAGCTTTCTTT.

The rearrangement joins TRBV30 to TRBJ1-5, with D perhaps matching TRBD1 (5 bases). Germline V gene data show CDR1 as GTSNPN and CDR2 as SVGIG (reference sequence). The CDR3 is 14 amino acids. Trimming cost V 0 bases and J 5 bases, with 11 bases left between them. The CDR3 loop is CAWSVRQGDQPQHF. In DNA, the CDR3 is TGTGCCTGGAGTGTACGGCAAGGGGATCAGCCCCAGCATTTT.

V and J are TRBV5-4 and TRBJ2-3; 7 nucleotides align to TRBD2. The V segment lost 4 bases and the J segment 13 bases; nucleotides outside the gene matches: 9. The germline V gene has CDR1 SGHNT and CDR2 YYREEE (reference sequence). This CDR3 has 12 residues. CDR3 DNA: TGTGCCAGCAGCGAGAGCGGGGACCTGGAGTATTTT. This codes for CASSESGDLEYF.

The chain links TRBV18 to TRBJ1-5; maybe TRBD1 (5 bases). There are 17 residues in the CDR3. The V end lost 4 bases, the J end lost 0 bases, and 16 bases lay between the germline ends. CDR1 is KGHSH and CDR2 is LQKENI in the germline V gene. CDR3 coding DNA: TGTGCCAGCTCACGCACTCAGGGAACCGATAGCAATCAGCCCCAGCATTTT. Protein product: CASSRTQGTDSNQPQHF.

This chain links TRBV9 with TRBJ1-2; unclear D gene. The germline V gene encodes CDR1 SGDLS and CDR2 YYNGEE. The CDR3 totals 13 residues. Trimming took off 0 bases at V and 5 bases at J, with 8 bases between the two ends. The CDR3 region has the DNA TGTGCCAGCAGCGTAGGGTCGGGGTATGGCTACACCTTC. Translating it yields CASSVGSGYGYTF.

This clone was seen only once. This chain connects TRBV11-3 to TRBJ2-7, with 8 bases that match TRBD1. This CDR3 comprises 13 residues. Trimming at V came to 6 bases and at J to 3 bases, leaving 4 bases not matched to a gene. Germline V gene lookup returns CDR1 SGHNT and CDR2 YENEEA. The CDR3 DNA reads as TGTGCCAGCAGTACCGACAGGGGCTACGAGCAGTACTTC. Translation gives CASSTDRGYEQYF. Combining the CDR3 with reference TRBV11-3 and TRBJ2-7 gives the whole variable domain EAGVVQSPRYKIIEKKQPVAFWCNPISGHNTLYWYLQNLGQGPELLIRYENEEAVDDSQLPKDRFSAERLKGVDSTLKIQPAELGDSAVYLCASSTDRGYEQYFGPGTRLTVT.

The chain combines TRBV4-2 with TRBJ1-4, with a weak D call TRBD1 (6 bases). The V end was cut by 3 bases, the J end by 6 bases, with 17 bases between. The CDR3 length is 16 residues. Per germline, CDR1 LGHNA and CDR2 YNFKEQ. CDR3 coding DNA: TGTGCCAGCAGCCAGGCCGGACAGCCGAGCGATGAAAAACTGTTTTTT. This sequence encodes CASSQAGQPSDEKLFF.

Of note for this clone: This sample also contains other DNA sequences that code for the same CDR3. The chain carries TRBV12-3 or TRBV12-4 and TRBJ1-1; D gene unclear. CDR3 length: 12 residues. Trimming removed 3 bases from V and 6 bases from J, with 8 bases in between. The CDR3 bases are TGTGCCAGCAGTTTGGCAGGCCCTGAAGCTTTCTTT. Amino acids: CASSLAGPEAFF.

The CDR3 region has the DNA TGTGCCAGCAGTGCGGGGACAGCCCTTAACTATGGCTACACCTTC. Translated, it gives CASSAGTALNYGYTF. This sequence joins TRBV5-4 and TRBJ1-2, with 7 bases fitting TRBD1. The CDR3 extends over 15 amino acids. Trimming at V came to 5 bases and at J to 1 base, leaving 8 bases not matched to a gene. The V gene's germline CDR1 is SGHNT and CDR2 YYREEE (reference sequence).

The V call is TRBV27, the J call TRBJ1-6; unclear D gene. CDR1 and CDR2 (germline): MNHEY, SMNVEV (reference sequence). The CDR3 spans 15 residues. V was cut by 1 base and J by 1 base, with 5 bases left in between. CDR3 loop: CASSLWESYNSPLHF. The CDR3 DNA sequence: TGTGCCAGCAGTTTATGGGAGTCCTATAATTCACCCCTCCACTTT.

This clone was seen just once. The chain carries TRBV4-2 and TRBJ1-3; 7 nucleotides agree with TRBD1. Germline lookup yields CDR1 LGHNA and CDR2 YNFKEQ. The CDR3 contains 16 residues. The V and J ends lost 4 bases and 1 base, in that order; junction bases with no gene match: 7. The CDR3 DNA follows: TGTGCCAGCAGCCCGGCCGACAGGGCTTCTGGAAACACCATATATTTT. Translated: CASSPADRASGNTIYF.

This clone occurred once. CDR3 DNA sequence: TGTGCTAGTGGTTCTCAACAGGGGAACACTGAAGCTTTCTTT. Its protein product is CASGSQQGNTEAFF. V and J are TRBV12-5 and TRBJ1-1; D perhaps matches TRBD1 (6 bases). CDR1 is LGHNT, CDR2 FRNRAP, per germline. Deletions cut 4 bases from V and 1 base from J, with 10 bases between. The CDR3 is 14 residues long.

The chain combines TRBV28 with TRBJ1-4; 9 nucleotides match TRBD1. The germline CDR1 and CDR2 sequences are MDHEN and SYDVKM. The length of the CDR3 is 18 residues. The junction had 10 bases not matched to a gene; V was cut back by 5 bases and J by 0 bases. The CDR3: CASSPTGTGRPTNEKLFF. CDR3 DNA: TGTGCCAGCAGTCCAACCGGGACAGGGCGACCAACTAATGAAAAACTGTTTTTT.

The chain couples TRBV5-1 to TRBJ2-3, with a possible D match to TRBD2 (6 bases). The CDR3 contains 15 residues. V lost 0 bases and J 5 bases, leaving 13 bases between the germline ends. Germline V gene sequence: CDR1 SGHRS, CDR2 YFSETQ. The CDR3 sequence: CASSLVYGGGDTQYF. The CDR3 coding sequence is TGCGCCAGCAGCTTGGTTTACGGGGGAGGAGATACGCAGTATTTT.

V usage is TRBV11-2 and J usage is TRBJ1-5; no reliable D call. In germline, CDR1 is SGHAT, CDR2 FQNNGV. The CDR3 totals 14 residues. V lost 5 bases and J 0 bases, leaving 8 bases between the germline ends. The CDR3 DNA reads TGTGCCAGCAGCCCCCAGAATAGCAATCAGCCCCAGCATTTT. The encoded protein is CASSPQNSNQPQHF.

The chain employs TRBV11-2 and TRBJ1-1; D is unclear. The germline V gene has CDR1 SGHAT and CDR2 FQNNGV. V lost 0 bases to trimming and J lost 5 bases, with 7 bases between them. The CDR3 runs 13 residues. DNA for the CDR3: TGTGCCAGCAGCTTAGACAGTAAGACTGAAGCTTTCTTT. Translating gives CASSLDSKTEAFF. The whole variable domain, filled in from reference TRBV11-2 and TRBJ1-1, reads EAGVAQSPRYKIIEKRQSVAFWCNPISGHATLYWYQQILGQGPKLLIQFQNNGVVDDSQLPKDRFSAERLKGVDSTLKIQPAKLEDSAVYLCASSLDSKTEAFFGQGTRLTVV.